The T cell receptor (beta chain) described here comes from a study of T cell responses to AZD1222 COVID-19 vaccine. As for the study in general: Second-dose intervals near 4 or 12 weeks were combined.

Trimming pared 0 bases from V and 10 bases from J, leaving 12 bases between. The V gene's germline CDR1 is MNHEY and CDR2 SMNVEV (reference sequence). This CDR3 contains 14 residues. Points on this clone: Antigen unknown.

The study, taken as a whole, reports: Donors, mostly white British, included more females; clonal diversity was possibly underestimated. Only 5 to 7 AZD1222 recipients were seropositive at baseline. Dominant at 160-218 and 743-854, vaccine-associated CD4 TCRs also spanned spike.

Sequencing was performed with immunoSEQ multiplex PCR; in TCRdb, only in-frame clones are kept and a portion is missing. The sample lists roughly 120,000 clones, around nine tenths occurring once. Here the sequenced sample was peripheral blood, taken on day 0 of AZD1222 vaccination. The V gene is TRBV27, the J gene TRBJ1-4; D gene ambiguous. This sequence was found in an adult in good health. The CDR3 reads CASSLSRGERKLFF. In DNA, the CDR3 is TGTGCCAGCAGTTTATCGCGGGGTGAGAGAAAACTGTTTTTT.